This T cell receptor (beta chain) was captured in a study of beta chain features in type 1 diabetes. For the study at large: The samples had more than 95 million sorted cells examined in all. Study results and limitations: Within each of all four CD4+ subsets, Type 1 diabetes patients had TCRB CDR3s that were moderately but significantly shorter. Among type 1 diabetes patients, VDJ junctions had fewer insertions and more deletions. Shorter templates might be favored by PCR, equally in patients and controls.

Isolated RNA was reverse transcribed in full, so expressed TCRB transcripts were sequenced. Using immunoSEQ multiplex PCR, the repertoire was profiled, and TCRdb retains in-frame clones only, with some absent. Of 140,000 or so clones listed, about 13% are singletons. The CDR3 is 15 amino acids. V was shortened by 0 bases and J by 0 bases, with 5 bases between the two germline ends. CDR1 and CDR2 from the germline V gene are SGHVS and FQNEAQ. This clone was observed a handful of times. The antigen is undetermined. The chain combines TRBV7-8 with TRBJ2-2, with D possibly TRBD1 on 5 matching bases. The sequencing input was central memory CD4+ T cells from blood. This TCR derives from a man younger than 30 with type 1 diabetes. The CDR3 DNA is TGTGCCAGCAGCTTAGCCAGGGCGAACACCGGGGAGCTGTTTTTT. Translated, it gives CASSLARANTGELFF. Complete variable domain (other parts from reference TRBV7-8 and TRBJ2-2): GAGVSQSPRYKVAKRGQDVALRCDPISGHVSLFWYQQALGQGPEFLTYFQNEAQLDKSGLPSDRFFAERPEGSVSTLKIQRTQQEDSAVYLCASSLARANTGELFFGEGSRLTVL.